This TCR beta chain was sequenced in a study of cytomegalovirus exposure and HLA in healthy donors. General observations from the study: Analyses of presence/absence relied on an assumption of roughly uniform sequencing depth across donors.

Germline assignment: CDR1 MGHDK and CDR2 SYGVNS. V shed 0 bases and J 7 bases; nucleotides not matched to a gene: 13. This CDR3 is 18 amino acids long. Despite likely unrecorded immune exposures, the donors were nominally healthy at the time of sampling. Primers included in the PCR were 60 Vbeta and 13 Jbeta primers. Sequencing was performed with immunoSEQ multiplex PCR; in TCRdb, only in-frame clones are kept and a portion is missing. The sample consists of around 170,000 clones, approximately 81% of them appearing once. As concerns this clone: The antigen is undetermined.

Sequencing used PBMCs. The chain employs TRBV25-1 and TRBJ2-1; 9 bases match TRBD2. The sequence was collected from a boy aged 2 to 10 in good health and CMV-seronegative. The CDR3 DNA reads TGTGCCAGCAGTGAATATTGGAGGGTCGGACTAGCGAGGAATGAGCAGTTCTTC. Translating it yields CASSEYWRVGLARNEQFF.